This entry features one T cell receptor (beta chain) sequence. Definition of the sample label: CD137+ CD4 T cells sorted after culture with HeLa expressing allogeneic HLA-DP. Retrovirally transduced HeLa cells with HLA-DPA1/DPB1, HLA-DM, invariant chain and CD80 served as stimulators. After about 15 days, CD4+ cells were restimulated about 24 h with the same allogeneic DPB1. The data derive from a study of T cell repertoires and HLA-DP antigens. General study points: Across donors, same-allele clones were almost never shared. Against one allele, clones undetected before culture averaged approximately 35%; against the other, 50.6%.

The V end lost 5 bases, the J end lost 2 bases, and 12 bases lay between the germline ends. The CDR3 consists of 15 residues. Germline assignment: CDR1 SGHAT and CDR2 FQNNGV. Clones were sequenced by immunoSEQ multiplex PCR, and TCRdb holds only the in-frame ones, with some missing. The table lists about 450 clones, around 60% of them singletons, with about 63% in the top ten. This chain connects TRBV11-2 to TRBJ1-4; no firm D call. This TCR derives from a man between 45 and 60 years old in good health and CMV-seronegative. The source material was alloreactive CD137+ CD4+ T cells from cultured PBMCs. Indicated subset: CD137+ CD4+ cells sorted after 24 h restimulation with the allogeneic HLA-DP-expressing HeLa cells. The CDR3 is CASSPTPATNEKLFF. The CDR3, as DNA: TGTGCCAGCAGCCCGACCCCAGCGACTAATGAAAAACTGTTTTTT.